What follows are 32 T cell receptor beta chains derived from one specimen sequenced in a study of regulatory T cells in long-lasting Graves disease. CDR3 regions were amplified by Arm-PCR using iRepertoire HTBI primers to build TCR beta libraries. TCRdb redid the calling of the multiplex PCR reads with MiXCR, one entry per CDR3 protein. The sample yields 600,000 to 850,000 distinct CDR3 sequences, 25% to 35% seen once. Specified time point: persistent/refractory GD, antithyroid drugs over 5 years with positive TRAb. The TCR library was made from RNA extracted from PBMCs. The material was peripheral blood mononuclear cells (PBMCs), obtained when the disease was refractory, from a patient treated with antithyroid drugs. The receptors were gathered from a female donor with Graves disease.

Ten or more counts support this clonotype. This chain uses TRBV2 with TRBJ1-2; D gene ambiguous. Germline CDR1 reads SNHLY; CDR2 reads FYNNEI. CDR3 length equals 12 residues. Trimming shortened V by 3 bases and J by 4 bases, and 6 bases separated the two germline ends. The CDR3 spells CASSEGRYGYTF. CDR3 sequence (DNA): TGTGCCAGCAGTGAGGGCCGCTATGGCTACACCTTC. Variable domain in full (rest from reference TRBV2 and TRBJ1-2): EPEVTQTPSHQVTQMGQEVILRCVPISNHLYFYWYRQILGQKVEFLVSFYNNEISEKSEIFDDQFSVERPDGSNFTLKIRSTKLEDSAMYFCASSEGRYGYTFGSGTRLTVV.

Comment on this clonotype: A much larger clone lies one base from this, so it may be a read error. The chain uses TRBV13 and TRBJ2-7; 9 nucleotides line up with TRBD2. V lost 5 bases to trimming and J lost 4 bases; unmatched junction nucleotides: 9. Germline-derived CDR1 and CDR2 are PRHDT and FYEKMQ (reference sequence). The CDR3 covers 15 residues. The CDR3 coding sequence is TGTGCCAGCAGCGCCCCCTGGACTAGCGAGTACGAGCAGTACTTC. Its translation is CASSAPWTSEYEQYF.

The genes are TRBV19 and TRBJ2-7; 7 bases agree with TRBD2. V lost 5 bases to trimming and J lost 0 bases; unmatched junction nucleotides: 10. Per germline, CDR1 LNHDA and CDR2 SQIVND (reference sequence). The CDR3 runs to 16 residues. The CDR3 sequence is CASSRGGTDNSYEQYF. Written as DNA, the CDR3 is TGTGCCAGTAGTCGCGGGGGAACGGACAACTCCTACGAGCAGTACTTC.

The J gene is TRBJ2-4, the V gene TRBV7-3; D call uncertain. V gave up 4 bases and J gave up 3 bases, with 16 bases separating them. CDR1 and CDR2 from the germline V gene are SGHTA and FQGTGA. This CDR3 comprises 16 residues. The chain's CDR3 is CASSSDTIFVKNIQYF. CDR3 in DNA: TGTGCCAGCAGCTCCGACACTATTTTTGTCAAAAACATTCAGTACTTC.

V usage is TRBV20-1 and J usage is TRBJ1-5; TRBD1 is a possible D gene (5 bases). CDR3 size: 13 residues. The germline V gene encodes CDR1 DFQATT and CDR2 SNEGSKA (reference sequence). With 3 bases removed from V and 4 bases from J, the gap between germline ends came to 10 bases. CDR3 sequence: CSASTGENQPQHF. DNA for the CDR3: TGCAGTGCTAGTACAGGTGAAAATCAGCCCCAGCATTTT.

V gene TRBV6-5 combines with J gene TRBJ1-2; D might be TRBD1 (5 bases). CDR3 length: 16 amino acids. The germline gives CDR1 MNHEY, CDR2 SVGAGI. The V end was cut by 0 bases, the J end by 2 bases, with 13 bases between. Written as DNA, the CDR3 is TGTGCCAGCAGTTACTCTTTCCGGGACGCCAACTATGGCTACACCTTC. Its translation is CASSYSFRDANYGYTF.

This clonotype appeared many times. This chain joins TRBV6-2 or TRBV6-3 and TRBJ1-4; D unresolved. The CDR3 loop spans 12 amino acids. Germline V gene sequence: CDR1 MNHEY, CDR2 SVGEGT. The V end was cut by 2 bases, the J end by 13 bases, with 11 bases between. CDR3 in amino acids: CASSYPDGRLFF. CDR3 sequence (DNA): TGTGCCAGCAGTTACCCGGATGGAAGACTGTTTTTT.

With regard to this clonotype: A single base separates this from a much larger clone, so it may be a read error. V and J are TRBV7-9 and TRBJ2-6, with no clear D. V was shortened by 4 bases and J by 4 bases, with 14 bases between the two germline ends. CDR1 is SEHNR and CDR2 is FQNEAQ in the germline V gene (reference sequence). The CDR3 is 16 amino acids. The CDR3 DNA is TGTGCCAGCAGCTCAGATCTGGGGAACGGGGCCAACGTCCTGACTTTC. The encoded protein is CASSSDLGNGANVLTF.

Concerning this clonotype itself: One junction end disagrees with the germline gene, perhaps due to a read error. The V call is TRBV5-1, the J call TRBJ2-2; TRBD2 agrees at 11 bases. This CDR3 region has 16 residues. Germline values: CDR1 SGHRS, CDR2 YFSETQ. CDR3 in DNA: TGTGCCAGCAGCTTGGAGCTAGCGGGAGGTACCGGGGAGCTGTTTTTT. Its translation is CASSLELAGGTGELFF.

This clonotype was picked up many times. V gene TRBV12-3 or TRBV12-4 combines with J gene TRBJ2-7; TRBD2 might be the D (6 bases). The CDR3 is 13 amino acids. The V end was cut by 3 bases, the J end by 1 base, with 7 bases between. CDR3 sequence (DNA): TGTGCCAGCAGTTTCGGGGGATCCTACGAGCAGTACTTC. This gives the protein CASSFGGSYEQYF.

Ten or more counts support this clonotype. This sequence joins TRBV25-1 and TRBJ1-1, with D possibly being TRBD1 (5 bases). Looked up from germline, CDR1 is MGHDK and CDR2 is SYGVNS. The CDR3 sequence is 14 residues long. V lost 2 bases, J lost 1 base, and 8 bases lay in between. CDR3 sequence: CASSEQGQNTEAFF. Written as DNA, the CDR3 is TGTGCCAGCAGTGAACAGGGCCAGAACACTGAAGCTTTCTTT.

The chain combines TRBV7-2 with TRBJ1-2, with no clear D. Germline V gene lookup returns CDR1 SGHTA and CDR2 FQGNSA. This CDR3 has 14 residues. V was shortened by 5 bases and J by 3 bases, with 13 bases between the two germline ends. CDR3 sequence reads: CASSRPGLDYGYTF. In DNA, the CDR3 is TGTGCCAGCAGCCGCCCGGGGTTAGACTATGGCTACACCTTC.

The genes are TRBV7-9 and TRBJ2-7; 7 positions match TRBD2. CDR3 length: 13 residues. Germline lookup yields CDR1 SEHNR and CDR2 FQNEAQ (reference sequence). With 10 bases clipped from V and 2 bases from J, the junction kept 8 bases outside the gene matches. The CDR3 DNA reads TGTGCCACATCAGGACTAGTGACCTACGAGCAGTACTTC. This codes for CATSGLVTYEQYF.

J is TRBJ1-2 and V is TRBV9; D not certain. The CDR3 is 12 amino acids. In germline, CDR1 is SGDLS, CDR2 YYNGEE. The V gene lost 0 bases and the J gene lost 8 bases, with 8 bases spanning the gap. The CDR3 DNA is TGTGCCAGCAGCGTAGACCATTTAGGCTACACCTTC. Amino acid sequence: CASSVDHLGYTF.

The rearrangement joins TRBV19 to TRBJ1-6; 7 bases map to TRBD1. Per the germline V gene, CDR1 is LNHDA and CDR2 is SQIVND (reference sequence). This CDR3 is 14 amino acids long. Trimming at V came to 6 bases and at J to 5 bases, leaving 4 bases not matched to a gene. The CDR3 nucleotides read TGTGCCAGTAGACCCGGGACAGATAATTCACCCCTCCACTTT. As protein: CASRPGTDNSPLHF.

The sample holds a few counts of this clonotype. The V call is TRBV3-1, the J call TRBJ1-6; tentative D call: TRBD1 (6 bases). Per the germline V gene, CDR1 is LGHDT and CDR2 is YNNKEL (reference sequence). Trimming cost V 5 bases and J 15 bases, with 11 bases left between them. This CDR3 has 11 amino acids. CDR3 sequence reads: CASSWDKRLHF. CDR3 bases: TGTGCCAGCAGCTGGGACAAACGCCTCCACTTT.

This clonotype was found a few times. The chain carries TRBV24-1 and TRBJ1-1, with D perhaps matching TRBD1 (6 bases). V was clipped by 3 bases and J by 11 bases, with 18 bases between them. CDR3 length: 14 residues. Germline CDR1 reads KGHDR; CDR2 reads SFDVKD. CDR3 DNA: TGTGCCACCAGTGATCTCGGGGGGCGCGCCGGGGCTTTCTTT. It is translated as CATSDLGGRAGAFF.

The V gene is TRBV13, the J gene TRBJ1-2; 7 positions match TRBD1. The CDR3 covers 19 residues. V trimming: 1 base; J trimming: 2 bases; junction bases outside the gene matches: 16. Germline values: CDR1 PRHDT, CDR2 FYEKMQ (reference sequence). CDR3 nucleotide sequence: TGTGCCAGCAGCTTAGACGGCGGCCGTAAGGGACAGAGCAACTATGGCTACACCTTC. It translates to CASSLDGGRKGQSNYGYTF.

This clonotype has just a few counts. This chain links TRBV20-1 with TRBJ1-6; 7 bases align to TRBD1. Germline values: CDR1 DFQATT, CDR2 SNEGSKA (reference sequence). With V trimmed by 5 bases and J by 7 bases, 8 bases remained unmatched. This CDR3 comprises 14 residues. The CDR3 DNA follows: TGCAGTGCTGTCCCTCCGGGACAGAATTCACCCCTCCACTTT. This sequence encodes CSAVPPGQNSPLHF.

This clonotype was counted only a few times. J is TRBJ1-5 and V is TRBV30; tentative D call: TRBD1 (5 bases). Germline loops: CDR1 GTSNPN, CDR2 SVGIG (reference sequence). The ends were cut back, 0 bases at V and 2 bases at J, with 14 bases in the middle. The CDR3 has 16 amino acids. The CDR3 coding sequence is TGTGCCTGGAGTGTTAAAGGGGCACGTCGCAATCAGCCCCAGCATTTT. Protein sequence: CAWSVKGARRNQPQHF.

This clonotype has a count of ten or more. V usage is TRBV11-2 and J usage is TRBJ2-7; D gene unclear. Germline lookup yields CDR1 SGHAT and CDR2 FQNNGV. V lost 1 base and J 7 bases, leaving 8 bases between the germline ends. The CDR3 spans 12 residues. In DNA form, the CDR3 reads TGTGCCAGCAGCTTAGGAGCGCTTGAGCAGTACTTC. This codes for CASSLGALEQYF.

This clonotype was picked up a small number of times. The genes are TRBV20-1 and TRBJ1-6, with unresolved D. CDR3 size: 16 residues. V was pared by 0 bases and J by 0 bases, with 9 bases between. Germline V gives CDR1 DFQATT, CDR2 SNEGSKA (reference sequence). The CDR3 DNA sequence: TGCAGTGCTAGAGATCGGGATAGCTCCTATAATTCACCCCTCCACTTT. Translated, it gives CSARDRDSSYNSPLHF.

The CDR3 DNA sequence: TGTGCCAGCCGTCCCGGGGGGGGGTTGGGAAACACCATATATTTT. Its translation: CASRPGGGLGNTIYF. V gene TRBV27 combines with J gene TRBJ1-3; tentative D call: TRBD1 (5 bases). The CDR3 spans 15 residues. The germline V and J ends were trimmed by 8 bases and 4 bases, with 18 bases remaining between them. The V gene's germline CDR1 is MNHEY and CDR2 SMNVEV (reference sequence).

This chain joins TRBV12-3 or TRBV12-4 and TRBJ1-3, with 7 bases lining up with TRBD1. The V gene end was trimmed by 2 bases and the J gene end by 1 base; junction bases not matched to a gene: 11. The CDR3 has 18 amino acids. The chain's CDR3 is CASSLYAGGGESGNTIYF. The CDR3 nucleotides are TGTGCCAGCAGTTTATACGCAGGGGGTGGAGAGTCTGGAAACACCATATATTTT.

This clonotype was seen only a few times. The chain employs TRBV29-1 and TRBJ1-1; D gene uncertain. The germline V gene encodes CDR1 SQVTM and CDR2 ANQGSEA. Trimming took 5 bases from V and 3 from J, leaving 16 bases between them. This CDR3 contains 14 residues. The CDR3 protein is CSVQGVGVDTEAFF. CDR3 DNA sequence: TGCAGCGTTCAAGGAGTTGGGGTGGACACTGAAGCTTTCTTT.

The chain couples TRBV7-9 to TRBJ1-2; a possible D gene is TRBD1 (5 bases). In germline, CDR1 is SEHNR, CDR2 FQNEAQ (reference sequence). The V and J ends lost 4 bases and 3 bases respectively, with 15 bases between them. The CDR3 consists of 15 residues. CDR3 bases: TGTGCCAGCAGCTCGACGGGGGACGCCTACTATGGCTACACCTTC. It specifies CASSSTGDAYYGYTF.

The chain carries TRBV12-3 or TRBV12-4 and TRBJ2-7, with D uncertain. This CDR3 is built from 14 residues. V was trimmed by 7 bases and J by 2 bases, leaving 15 bases between them. DNA for the CDR3: TGTGCCAGCAAACGGACGTATAGCCCCTACGAGCAGTACTTC. Residues: CASKRTYSPYEQYF.

V usage is TRBV5-1 and J usage is TRBJ1-5; D perhaps matches TRBD1 (5 bases). The length of the CDR3 is 13 residues. V lost 0 bases and J lost 7, with 8 bases in between. Germline lookup yields CDR1 SGHRS and CDR2 YFSETQ. The CDR3 spells CASSLEGRQPQHF. The CDR3 DNA follows: TGCGCCAGCAGCTTGGAGGGGAGGCAGCCCCAGCATTTT.

V usage is TRBV10-3 and J usage is TRBJ2-2; TRBD2 might be the D (5 bases). From germline, CDR1 is ENHRY and CDR2 SYGVKD. Trimming left V 0 bases short and J 3 bases short, with 8 bases between. The CDR3 consists of 15 residues. The CDR3, as DNA: TGTGCCATCAGTGAGTCGACGGGGTACACCGGGGAGCTGTTTTTT. Translated, it gives CAISESTGYTGELFF.

The chain uses TRBV6-1 and TRBJ1-5; 8 nucleotides align to TRBD1. Losses at the gene ends were 4 bases for V and 8 bases for J; bases not matched to a gene: 10. Germline V gives CDR1 MNHNS, CDR2 SASEGT. This CDR3 contains 15 residues. The CDR3 DNA reads TGTGCCAGCAGTGCCGGGACAGGCGGCATGGAGCCCCAGCATTTT. Amino acids: CASSAGTGGMEPQHF.

A remark on this clonotype: At one end the junction does not follow the germline gene, possibly because of a read error. J is TRBJ2-7 and V is TRBV7-2; D is unresolved. Germline V CDR1 and CDR2: SGHTA, FQGNSA. The CDR3 has 12 amino acids. The CDR3 is CASSLPGPLTSF. In DNA, the CDR3 is TGTGCCAGCAGCTTACCCGGACCGCTTACAAGCTTC.

This clonotype was counted between two and nine times. The chain couples TRBV7-3 to TRBJ1-2; possible D gene TRBD1, 5 bases. V lost 1 base and J lost 5, with 23 bases in between. Germline CDR1 SGHTA, CDR2 FQGTGA. There are 18 residues in the CDR3. CDR3 bases: TGTGCCAGCAGCTTAATAGTGGTGGGACCGGCCATTTGGTATGGCTACACCTTC. Amino acids: CASSLIVVGPAIWYGYTF.